Presented here are 13 T cell receptor beta chains from one specimen sequenced in a study of T cell responses to AZD1222 COVID-19 vaccine. Produced via immunoSEQ multiplex PCR; TCRdb's table is partial and in-frame only. The sample records approximately 120,000 clones, 84% being singletons. The specimen comprised peripheral blood, sampled 28 days after the second AZD1222 dose. The receptors come from an adult who received the AZD1222 COVID-19 vaccine.

J is TRBJ2-7 and V is TRBV4-3; 7 bases are shared with TRBD1. V trimming: 3 bases; J trimming: 7 bases; junction bases outside the gene matches: 6. The CDR3 has 13 amino acids. CDR1 and CDR2 (germline): LGHNA, YSLEER. CDR3 nucleotide sequence: TGCGCCAGCAGCCACGTATTACAGGGGGAGCAGTACTTC. This codes for CASSHVLQGEQYF.

The rearrangement uses TRBV28 and TRBJ2-7; possible D gene TRBD1, 6 bases. The germline V gene encodes CDR1 MDHEN and CDR2 SYDVKM. The CDR3 sequence is 14 residues long. V gave up 7 bases and J gave up 0 bases, with 13 bases separating them. The CDR3 loop reads CASTRGHRSYEQYF. CDR3 sequence (DNA): TGTGCCAGCACCCGGGGACACCGCTCCTACGAGCAGTACTTC.

This chain links TRBV10-3 with TRBJ1-1; 8 nucleotides agree with TRBD1. The CDR3 has 13 residues. Trimming at V came to 6 bases and at J to 5 bases, leaving 5 bases not matched to a gene. From germline, CDR1 is ENHRY and CDR2 SYGVKD. CDR3 sequence: CAIRQGAETEAFF. The CDR3 DNA reads as TGTGCCATCAGGCAGGGGGCGGAAACTGAAGCTTTCTTT.

The rearrangement links TRBV9 to TRBJ2-5, with D perhaps matching TRBD2 (5 bases). CDR1 and CDR2 from the germline V gene are SGDLS and YYNGEE. Trimming shortened V by 0 bases and J by 4 bases, and 13 bases separated the two germline ends. The CDR3 extends over 15 amino acids. The CDR3 loop is CASSVEGIEGETQYF. The CDR3, as DNA: TGTGCCAGCAGCGTAGAGGGAATTGAGGGAGAGACCCAGTACTTC. Based on the CDR3 plus reference TRBV9 and TRBJ2-5, the full variable domain is DSGVTQTPKHLITATGQRVTLRCSPRSGDLSVYWYQQSLDQGLQFLIQYYNGEERAKGNILERFSAQQFPDLHSELNLSSLELGDSALYFCASSVEGIEGETQYFGPGTRLLVL.

This chain uses TRBV19 with TRBJ1-4; weak D call: TRBD1 (5 bases). Germline loops: CDR1 LNHDA, CDR2 SQIVND (reference sequence). The CDR3 extends over 14 amino acids. Between the trimmed V and J ends, which lost 3 bases and 8 bases, there was a span of 13 bases. DNA for the CDR3: TGTGCCAGTAGTATGAGTCAGGGCGGGGAAAAACTGTTTTTT. Its protein product is CASSMSQGGEKLFF.

The V and J genes are TRBV7-2 and TRBJ1-5, with D unclear. Germline CDR1 SGHTA, CDR2 FQGNSA. The CDR3 covers 13 residues. Deletions cut 5 bases from V and 3 bases from J, with 8 bases between. The CDR3 protein is CASSPDSNQPQHF. For the CDR3, the DNA is TGTGCCAGCAGCCCGGACTCCAATCAGCCCCAGCATTTT. The entire variable domain, with the rest obtained from reference TRBV7-2 and TRBJ1-5, is as follows: GAGVSQSPSNKVTEKGKDVELRCDPISGHTALYWYRQSLGQGLEFLIYFQGNSAPDKSGLPSDRFSAERTGGSVSTLTIQRTQQEDSAVYLCASSPDSNQPQHFGDGTRLSIL.

The rearrangement joins TRBV7-9 to TRBJ2-7, with a possible D match to TRBD2 (6 bases). The germline V gene encodes CDR1 SEHNR and CDR2 FQNEAQ (reference sequence). This CDR3 spans 14 amino acids. Trimming left V 5 bases short and J 2 bases short, with 13 bases between. The CDR3 sequence is CASSRRGNTYEQYF. The CDR3 region has the DNA TGTGCCAGCAGCCGCCGGGGGAACACCTACGAGCAGTACTTC. The entire variable domain, with the rest obtained from reference TRBV7-9 and TRBJ2-7, is as follows: DTGVSQNPRHKITKRGQNVTFRCDPISEHNRLYWYRQTLGQGPEFLTYFQNEAQLEKSRLLSDRFSAERPKGSFSTLEIQRTEQGDSAMYLCASSRRGNTYEQYFGPGTRLTVT.

The chain has TRBV7-9 and TRBJ2-7; D is uncertain. Trimming pared 6 bases from V and 5 bases from J, leaving 20 bases between. Germline V CDR1 and CDR2: SEHNR, FQNEAQ (reference sequence). The CDR3 is 15 residues long. The CDR3 DNA sequence: TGTGCCAGCAGGCCGCCTACACTGGACGCAGACGAGCAGTACTTC. This encodes CASRPPTLDADEQYF.

This chain connects TRBV25-1 to TRBJ1-1; 11 nucleotides agree with TRBD1. Germline values: CDR1 MGHDK, CDR2 SYGVNS. After removal of 3 bases from V and 5 bases from J, the junction contained 5 bases not matched to a gene. There are 15 residues in the CDR3. The CDR3 bases are TGTGCCAGCAGTGAGCCGGGACAGGGGGATACTGAAGCTTTCTTT. Its translation is CASSEPGQGDTEAFF.

Many counts were recorded for this clone. V is TRBV19 and J is TRBJ1-6; D possibly corresponds to TRBD1 (5 bases). This CDR3 has 14 amino acids. Germline CDR1 is LNHDA and CDR2 is SQIVND (reference sequence). V dropped 6 bases and J dropped 9 bases, with 15 bases sitting between them. The CDR3, as DNA: TGTGCCAGTAGCGCGCGGGGGTTTAGTTCACCCCTCCACTTT. It translates to CASSARGFSSPLHF.

The V call is TRBV3-1 (or the pseudogene TRBV3-2), the J call TRBJ1-6; D remains ambiguous. The CDR3 is 14 residues long. The V gene lost 4 bases and the J gene lost 7 bases, with 11 bases spanning the gap. CDR1 and CDR2 from the germline V gene are LGHDT and YNNKEL (reference sequence). CDR3 amino acids: CASSPAVSNSPLHF. The CDR3 bases are TGTGCCAGCAGCCCCGCCGTTAGCAATTCACCCCTCCACTTT.

V and J are TRBV12-3 or TRBV12-4 and TRBJ1-5; no clear D gene. The CDR3 totals 12 residues. V was pared by 5 bases and J by 5 bases, with 7 bases between. The CDR3 sequence is CASSRADQPQHF. DNA for the CDR3: TGTGCCAGCAGTCGAGCGGATCAGCCCCAGCATTTT.

The chain uses TRBV19 and TRBJ1-1, with D possibly TRBD1 on 6 matching bases. The germline V gene encodes CDR1 LNHDA and CDR2 SQIVND (reference sequence). The germline V and J ends were trimmed by 9 bases and 4 bases, with 24 bases remaining between them. This CDR3 comprises 16 residues. The CDR3 nucleotides are TGTGCCAGCCAAAACGCGGGCGGCAGGGGTTTCACTGAAGCTTTCTTT. Translation gives CASQNAGGRGFTEAFF.